One and the same sample provided the 24 T cell receptor beta chains below, sequenced in a study of blood T cells in healthy people across ages. The use of a sample-barcoded 5' primer and a J-beta primer mix characterized a second PCR of roughly 6 to 11 cycles. Using its own MiXCR run on the 5' RACE reads, TCRdb lists one record per CDR3 protein. Among 660,000 or so distinct CDR3 sequences listed, 58% were seen once. Sequenced sample: blood. All receptors derive from a man in his sixties in good health.

Here the CDR3 DNA reads TGTGCCAGCTCACTCCAAGGGGGCGGCTATGAAAAACTGTTTTTT. Residues: CASSLQGGGYEKLFF. The V call is TRBV18, the J call TRBJ1-4, with 7 bases fitting TRBD1. The length of the CDR3 is 15 residues. Looked up from germline, CDR1 is KGHSH and CDR2 is LQKENI. J lost 6 bases, V lost 4 bases, and 8 bases had no gene match.

The chain employs TRBV4-2 and TRBJ1-4; D is possibly TRBD1 (6 bases). CDR1 and CDR2 (germline): LGHNA, YNFKEQ. Trimming cost V 4 bases and J 3 bases, with 9 bases left between them. The CDR3 length is 14 residues. The CDR3 DNA follows: TGTGCCAGCAGCCGCCGACAGGCTAATGAAAAACTGTTTTTT. This translates into CASSRRQANEKLFF.

This rearrangement joins TRBV10-3 to TRBJ2-5; D perhaps matches TRBD2 (6 bases). The CDR3 sequence is 14 residues long. CDR1 is ENHRY and CDR2 is SYGVKD in the germline V gene. V was shortened by 4 bases and J by 5 bases, with 14 bases between the two germline ends. CDR3 sequence reads: CAISVSGGGETQYF. The CDR3 DNA sequence: TGTGCCATCAGTGTCTCCGGTGGGGGGGAGACCCAGTACTTC.

This clonotype came up a few times. The chain couples TRBV5-1 to TRBJ2-1; 13 positions agree with TRBD2. This CDR3 comprises 16 residues. Germline V gene data show CDR1 as SGHRS and CDR2 as YFSETQ. Trimming removed 5 bases from V and 6 bases from J; junction bases left unmatched: 8. The CDR3 sequence is CASSPRLAGGPNEQFF. In nucleotides, the CDR3 is TGCGCCAGCAGTCCCCGACTAGCGGGGGGCCCCAATGAGCAGTTCTTC.

The chain has TRBV20-1 and TRBJ1-6; D is perhaps TRBD1 (6 bases). Germline CDR1 reads DFQATT; CDR2 reads SNEGSKA (reference sequence). With 6 bases removed from V and 11 bases from J, the gap between germline ends came to 20 bases. The CDR3 has 14 residues. DNA for the CDR3: TGCAGTGCGGTATATCCAGGGGAAGGGACACCCCTCCACTTT. This translates into CSAVYPGEGTPLHF.

This rearrangement joins TRBV20-1 to TRBJ2-1, with D possibly TRBD2 on 5 matching bases. This CDR3 is 14 amino acids long. The V end lost 1 base, the J end lost 7 bases, and 14 bases lay between the germline ends. Per the germline V gene, CDR1 is DFQATT and CDR2 is SNEGSKA (reference sequence). The CDR3 nucleotides read TGCAGTGCTAGAGTAGCGAGCATGAGGAATGAGCAGTTCTTC. Protein: CSARVASMRNEQFF.

The rearrangement joins TRBV12-3 or TRBV12-4 to TRBJ1-6; possible D gene TRBD1, 6 bases. The V end lost 6 bases, the J end lost 7 bases, and 10 bases lay between the germline ends. The CDR3 runs 13 residues. The CDR3 sequence: CASRDTGNSPLHF. CDR3 sequence (DNA): TGTGCCAGCAGAGACACAGGGAATTCACCCCTCCACTTT.

The rearrangement links TRBV25-1 to TRBJ1-1; maybe TRBD1 (5 bases). The V end lost 6 bases, the J end lost 5 bases, and 13 bases lay between the germline ends. Germline CDR1 and CDR2: MGHDK and SYGVNS. The CDR3 is made up of 13 amino acids. CDR3 DNA: TGTGCCAGCAGATGGGGGGTAGGAACTGAAGCTTTCTTT. It encodes CASRWGVGTEAFF.

This clonotype was seen a handful of times. This sequence joins TRBV4-1 and TRBJ1-1; possible D gene TRBD1, 6 bases. This CDR3 has 14 residues. Trimming stripped 6 bases from V and 1 base from J, with 12 bases between. Germline V gene data show CDR1 as MGHRA and CDR2 as YSYEKL. This CDR3 reads CASRRPGQNTEAFF. Here the CDR3 DNA reads TGCGCCAGCAGGCGACCGGGACAGAACACTGAAGCTTTCTTT.

This clonotype was seen only a few times. The V and J genes are TRBV4-1 and TRBJ2-3; tentative D call: TRBD2 (6 bases). CDR3 size: 17 residues. Trimming stripped 1 base from V and 3 bases from J, with 17 bases between. The V gene's germline CDR1 is MGHRA and CDR2 YSYEKL. The CDR3 spells CASSQVWGPLATDTQYF. In DNA, the CDR3 is TGCGCCAGCAGCCAAGTATGGGGCCCGCTAGCGACAGATACGCAGTATTTT.

J is TRBJ2-7 and V is TRBV5-1; a weak D match, TRBD2 (5 bases). The CDR3 runs 14 residues. V was clipped by 4 bases and J by 1 base, with 12 bases between them. CDR1 is SGHRS, CDR2 YFSETQ, per germline. CDR3 protein: CASSATADSYEQYF. CDR3 coding DNA: TGCGCCAGCAGCGCAACAGCGGATTCCTACGAGCAGTACTTC.

To note about this clonotype: Because the CDR3 is missing its conserved closing phenylalanine or tryptophan, this is likely a read error. The rearrangement uses TRBV7-6 and TRBJ1-1; 9 nucleotides match TRBD1. The CDR3 loop spans 17 amino acids. Per germline, CDR1 SGHVS and CDR2 FNYEAQ. V lost 5 bases, J lost 5 bases, and 15 bases stayed unmatched. This chain's CDR3 is CASSQEPGQGGRTEAFL. CDR3 sequence (DNA): TGTGCCAGCAGCCAGGAACCGGGACAGGGAGGAAGGACTGAAGCTTTCTTA.

This clonotype showed up just a few times. The chain has TRBV3-1 and TRBJ2-5, with 9 bases lining up with TRBD2. The CDR3 is made up of 16 amino acids. Trimming removed 1 base from V and 5 bases from J; junction bases left unmatched: 8. Germline CDR1 is LGHDT and CDR2 is YNNKEL (reference sequence). The CDR3 reads CASSQGVAGEHETQYF. The CDR3 DNA reads TGTGCCAGCAGCCAAGGGGTAGCGGGGGAGCACGAGACCCAGTACTTC.

This sequence joins TRBV6-1 and TRBJ1-2; tentatively, D is TRBD1 (6 bases). The V end lost 1 base, the J end lost 4 bases, and 19 bases lay between the germline ends. The length of the CDR3 is 17 residues. Germline assignment: CDR1 MNHNS and CDR2 SASEGT. The CDR3 DNA reads as TGTGCCAGCAGTGAAGGGGTATTGCGGGGGGCCGGCTATGGCTACACCTTC. As protein: CASSEGVLRGAGYGYTF.

J is TRBJ1-6 and V is TRBV20-1; D gene uncertain. Trimming removed 3 bases from V and 0 bases from J, with 6 bases in between. The CDR3 is made up of 14 amino acids. CDR1 DFQATT and CDR2 SNEGSKA come from the germline V gene (reference sequence). In DNA form, the CDR3 reads TGCAGTGCTAGCCCCGGCTCCTATAATTCACCCCTCCACTTT. This codes for CSASPGSYNSPLHF.

Turning to this clonotype: One junction end does not reproduce the germline sequence, and a read error may be involved. The V gene is TRBV12-3 or TRBV12-4, the J gene TRBJ2-1; 7 bases agree with TRBD2. Gene TRBJ2-7 matches the end of the DNA better, so the J call may be wrong. The CDR3 totals 15 residues. The CDR3 nucleotides read TGTGCCAACAGTTCGACTAGCAGCTCCTACAATGAGCAGTACTTC. Protein sequence: CANSSTSSSYNEQYF.

The chain couples TRBV25-1 to TRBJ1-2; no reliable D call. The CDR3 covers 15 residues. CDR1 MGHDK and CDR2 SYGVNS come from the germline V gene. V shed 3 bases and J shed 1 base, with 12 bases lying between them. As DNA, the CDR3 is TGTGCCAGCAGTGACTCAACGCGGGGTAACTATGGCTACACCTTC. Its translation: CASSDSTRGNYGYTF.

Only a few counts were recorded for this clonotype. This chain connects TRBV2 to TRBJ2-1; 7 bases map to TRBD1. CDR3 length equals 16 residues. V was pared by 4 bases and J by 1 base, with 7 bases of the junction left unmatched. CDR1 is SNHLY, CDR2 FYNNEI, per germline. The CDR3 protein is CASSVTGVGSYNEQFF. In DNA, the CDR3 is TGTGCCAGCAGTGTAACAGGGGTGGGTTCCTACAATGAGCAGTTCTTC.

The chain is built from TRBV9 and TRBJ1-6; D is unclear. Germline V gives CDR1 SGDLS, CDR2 YYNGEE. Between the trimmed V and J ends, which lost 3 bases and 0 bases, there was a span of 7 bases. This CDR3 region has 15 residues. CDR3 residues: CASSAGTSYNSPLHF. Here the CDR3 DNA reads TGTGCCAGCAGCGCGGGAACCTCCTATAATTCACCCCTCCACTTT. Based on the CDR3 plus reference TRBV9 and TRBJ1-6, the full variable domain is DSGVTQTPKHLITATGQRVTLRCSPRSGDLSVYWYQQSLDQGLQFLIQYYNGEERAKGNILERFSAQQFPDLHSELNLSSLELGDSALYFCASSAGTSYNSPLHFGNGTRLTVT.

This clonotype was picked up a small number of times. The chain has TRBV2 and TRBJ2-1; 14 nucleotides line up with TRBD2. CDR3 length: 14 residues. Germline V lookup: CDR1 SNHLY, CDR2 FYNNEI. Trimming at V came to 6 bases and at J to 10 bases, leaving 5 bases not matched to a gene. In DNA, the CDR3 is TGTGCCAGCAGGGGACTAGCGGGGGTTGGGGAGCAGTTCTTC. Its translation: CASRGLAGVGEQFF.

This clonotype has more than one count but fewer than ten. This sequence joins TRBV29-1 and TRBJ2-3; 7 nucleotides agree with TRBD2. Germline CDR1 and CDR2: SQVTM and ANQGSEA. J lost 2 bases, V lost 7 bases, and 3 bases had no gene match. The CDR3 runs to 12 residues. The CDR3, as DNA: TGCAGCGGACTAGCCTCCACAGATACGCAGTATTTT. Amino acids: CSGLASTDTQYF.

This sequence joins TRBV2 and TRBJ2-4; D may correspond to TRBD1 or TRBD2 (5 bases each). TRBJ2-5 matches the DNA end more closely, so the J call is doubtful. Germline V gene sequence: CDR1 SNHLY, CDR2 FYNNEI. The CDR3 runs to 12 residues. This CDR3 reads CASRGDRSTQYF. The CDR3 coding sequence is TGTGCCAGCAGGGGGGACCGCTCGACCCAGTACTTC.

This chain joins TRBV12-3 or TRBV12-4 and TRBJ2-7; possibly TRBD2 for D (7 bases). Trimming took off 6 bases at V and 0 bases at J, with 15 bases between the two ends. The CDR3 runs to 15 residues. The DNA for the CDR3 is TGTGCCAGCAGCCCAGGAGGGGGGGGCTCCTACGAGCAGTACTTC. Its protein is CASSPGGGGSYEQYF.

The rearrangement links TRBV7-9 to TRBJ2-5; 8 nucleotides agree with TRBD1. Per germline, CDR1 SEHNR and CDR2 FQNEAQ (reference sequence). This CDR3 is 16 amino acids long. The V segment lost 5 bases and the J segment 2 bases; nucleotides outside the gene matches: 10. CDR3 in amino acids: CASSPTLGQAQETQYF. The CDR3, as DNA: TGTGCCAGCAGCCCGACCCTGGGACAGGCTCAAGAGACCCAGTACTTC.